This paragraph reports one T cell receptor beta chain. Antigen specificity is unknown. The data originate from a study of blood T cells in healthy people across ages. Study findings and constraints: Long-lived and aged donors differed, with more naive CD4+ cells and higher diversity in the long-lived.

Looked up from germline, CDR1 is DFQATT and CDR2 is SNEGSKA (reference sequence). V dropped 3 bases and J dropped 0; count of bases not matched to a gene: 15. CDR3 length equals 18 residues. Individuals who donated were healthy Caucasians from Russia aged about 6 to 90. The authors ran a second PCR of 7 to 11 cycles using a sample-barcoded 5' primer and a J-beta primer mix. TCRdb independently ran MiXCR on the 5' RACE reads; one entry per CDR3 protein. The sample yields roughly 640,000 distinct CDR3 sequences, roughly 31% seen once. The source is an elderly woman in good health. The chain joins TRBV20-1 to TRBJ2-5; 8 bases agree with TRBD2. The material sequenced was blood. CDR3 sequence reads: CSARGPRGGGGHQETQYF. The CDR3 bases are TGCAGTGCTAGGGGCCCCCGGGGGGGCGGGGGACACCAAGAGACCCAGTACTTC.